This TCR beta chain was recovered during a study of technical replicates of blood from several donors. The CDR3 is made up of 15 amino acids. CDR1 and CDR2 (germline): LNHDA, SQIVND (reference sequence). With 6 bases clipped from V and 0 bases from J, the junction kept 4 bases outside the gene matches. Method: immunoSEQ multiplex PCR; TCRdb's copy keeps in-frame clones and lacks some. The sample includes under 85,000 clones, 93% seen only once; the top ten take under 0.3%. The chain combines TRBV19 with TRBJ1-3; 8 bases fit TRBD1. Sequencing input: T cells isolated from PBMCs. The receptor was derived from a human donor in good health. The CDR3 sequence: CASSHDRGSGNTIYF. The CDR3 DNA reads as TGTGCCAGTAGCCACGACAGGGGCTCTGGAAACACCATATATTTT.